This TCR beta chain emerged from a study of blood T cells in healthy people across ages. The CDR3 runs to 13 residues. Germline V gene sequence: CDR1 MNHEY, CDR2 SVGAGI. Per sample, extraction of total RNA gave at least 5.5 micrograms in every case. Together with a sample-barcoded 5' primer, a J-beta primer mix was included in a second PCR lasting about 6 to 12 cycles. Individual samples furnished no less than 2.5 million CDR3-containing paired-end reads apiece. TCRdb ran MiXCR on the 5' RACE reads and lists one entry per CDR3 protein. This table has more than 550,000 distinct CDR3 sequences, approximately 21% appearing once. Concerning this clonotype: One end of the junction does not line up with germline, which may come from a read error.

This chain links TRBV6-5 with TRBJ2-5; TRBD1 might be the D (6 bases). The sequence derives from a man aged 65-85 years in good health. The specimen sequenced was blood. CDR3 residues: CANSYGTRVPAVF. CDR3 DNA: TGTGCCAACAGTTACGGGACAAGGGTCCCGGCGGTCTTC.